This entry is about one T cell receptor (beta chain). Its antigen is unidentified. Germline assignment: CDR1 SGHNT and CDR2 YYREEE (reference sequence). V was trimmed by 4 bases and J by 5 bases, leaving 6 bases between them. The CDR3 length is 11 residues. The assay was immunoSEQ multiplex PCR, and TCRdb's table has in-frame clones only and misses some. The sample carries approximately 90,000 clones, 75% to 95% recorded once. These data originate in a study of graft-versus-host responses after intestinal transplantation. The study, taken as a whole, reports: Among recipient marrow samples, GvH clones were found; some appeared first in ileum or blood. Circulating GvH clone levels at their peak were associated with HvG declines (early post-transplant).

The chain is built from TRBV5-4 and TRBJ2-5; D is uncertain. This receptor was identified in a human donor who was the organ donor for an intestinal transplant. This material consisted of unstimulated CD8+ T cells sorted from spleen or lymph node cells, taken before transplant. The DNA of the CDR3 is TGTGCCAGCAGCCATGGGGAGACCCAGTACTTC. Protein product: CASSHGETQYF.